Following are 16 T cell receptor beta chains from one sample sequenced in a study of cytomegalovirus exposure and HLA in healthy donors. Primers included in the PCR were 60 Vbeta and 13 Jbeta primers. Method: immunoSEQ multiplex PCR; TCRdb's copy keeps in-frame clones and lacks some. The data show approximately 130,000 clones, about 79% seen once. Sequenced sample: PBMCs. The source of these receptors is a female donor in good health and CMV-seropositive.

CDR3 bases: TGTGCCAGCAGTCCGACTAGTCGAACCTACGAGCAGTACTTC. Its protein product is CASSPTSRTYEQYF. This chain uses TRBV28 with TRBJ2-7, with D perhaps TRBD2 (6 bases). Germline V gene sequence: CDR1 MDHEN, CDR2 SYDVKM. The CDR3 runs to 14 residues. V was trimmed by 5 bases and J by 2 bases, leaving 13 bases between them.

The chain has TRBV18 and TRBJ2-6; 10 bases are shared with TRBD2. Unmatched junction bases numbered 6, after V lost 3 bases and J lost 1 base. The CDR3 has 18 residues. Germline V gene lookup returns CDR1 KGHSH and CDR2 LQKENI. CDR3 bases: TGTGCCAGCTCACCTCTTCTAGCGGGAGTGTCTGGGGCCAACGTCCTGACTTTC. Translating gives CASSPLLAGVSGANVLTF.

The rearrangement joins TRBV5-1 to TRBJ2-7; tentative D call: TRBD1 (5 bases). The V end was cut by 0 bases, the J end by 1 base, with 14 bases between. The V gene's germline CDR1 is SGHRS and CDR2 YFSETQ. The CDR3 length is 16 residues. The CDR3 reads CASSLDLDTTSYEQYF. CDR3 DNA sequence: TGCGCCAGCAGCTTGGATCTGGACACAACTTCCTACGAGCAGTACTTC.

The rearrangement links TRBV2 to TRBJ2-7; TRBD2 matches at 8 bases. The V and J ends lost 0 bases and 4 bases, in that order; junction bases with no gene match: 8. The CDR3 loop spans 16 amino acids. Germline V gene lookup returns CDR1 SNHLY and CDR2 FYNNEI. The CDR3 loop reads CASSEAGSGNGYEQYF. The CDR3 nucleotides read TGTGCCAGCAGTGAAGCGGGTAGCGGGAATGGTTACGAGCAGTACTTC.

The chain carries TRBV5-1 and TRBJ2-2; 8 nucleotides agree with TRBD2. This CDR3 spans 16 amino acids. CDR1 is SGHRS, CDR2 YFSETQ, per germline. The V and J ends lost 3 bases and 4 bases, in that order; junction bases with no gene match: 8. CDR3 DNA: TGCGCCAGCAGCTCGACCGGGACTAGTGGCACCGGGGAGCTGTTTTTT. Its protein product is CASSSTGTSGTGELFF.

This clone was seen a few times. The rearrangement uses TRBV5-1 and TRBJ2-5, with D perhaps matching TRBD1 (6 bases). Germline CDR1 is SGHRS and CDR2 is YFSETQ. Trimming took off 4 bases at V and 3 bases at J, with 16 bases between the two ends. This CDR3 spans 15 amino acids. CDR3 loop: CASSPRGWDKETQYF. The CDR3 DNA is TGCGCCAGCAGCCCCCGAGGGTGGGACAAAGAGACCCAGTACTTC.

This sequence joins TRBV15 and TRBJ1-2, with D hard to call. With 1 base removed from V and 1 base from J, the gap between germline ends came to 7 bases. The germline CDR1 and CDR2 sequences are LNHNV and YYDKDF (reference sequence). CDR3 length equals 14 residues. The CDR3 here is CATSRASVNYGYTF. For the CDR3, the DNA is TGTGCCACCAGCAGAGCCTCAGTTAACTATGGCTACACCTTC.

The chain couples TRBV25-1 to TRBJ1-1, with D tentatively TRBD1 (5 bases). V was trimmed by 7 bases and J by 3 bases, leaving 21 bases between them. This CDR3 spans 16 amino acids. Germline CDR1 is MGHDK and CDR2 is SYGVNS. This CDR3 is CASNTWGGSMDTEAFF. CDR3 sequence (DNA): TGTGCCAGCAACACCTGGGGGGGGAGTATGGACACTGAAGCTTTCTTT.

V gene TRBV19 combines with J gene TRBJ1-5; 8 bases match TRBD1. CDR1 is LNHDA, CDR2 SQIVND, per germline (reference sequence). There are 16 residues in the CDR3. The junction had 6 bases not matched to a gene; V was cut back by 5 bases and J by 0 bases. The CDR3 nucleotides read TGTGCCAGTAGTGCTACCGGGACAGGTAGCAATCAGCCCCAGCATTTT. This sequence encodes CASSATGTGSNQPQHF. Looking up the rest from reference TRBV19 and TRBJ1-5 gives the full variable domain: DGGITQSPKYLFRKEGQNVTLSCEQNLNHDAMYWYRQDPGQGLRLIYYSQIVNDFQKGDIAEGYSVSREKKESFPLTVTSAQKNPTAFYLCASSATGTGSNQPQHFGDGTRLSIL.

The chain uses TRBV5-1 and TRBJ2-5; 7 bases map to TRBD1. V gave up 4 bases and J gave up 2 bases; unmatched junction bases: 8. Germline V CDR1 and CDR2: SGHRS, YFSETQ. The CDR3 has 15 amino acids. CDR3 sequence (DNA): TGCGCCAGCAGCCCCTCCGGACAGGAACAAGAGACCCAGTACTTC. This gives the protein CASSPSGQEQETQYF. Together with reference TRBV5-1 and TRBJ2-5, the CDR3 gives the full variable domain: KAGVTQTPRYLIKTRGQQVTLSCSPISGHRSVSWYQQTPGQGLQFLFEYFSETQRNKGNFPGRFSGRQFSNSRSEMNVSTLELGDSALYLCASSPSGQEQETQYFGPGTRLLVL.

The chain joins TRBV7-9 to TRBJ1-2; D perhaps matches TRBD1 (5 bases). This CDR3 is 13 amino acids long. Germline CDR1 and CDR2: SEHNR and FQNEAQ (reference sequence). Trimming pared 0 bases from V and 3 bases from J, leaving 5 bases between. The CDR3 sequence: CASSLATDYGYTF. For the CDR3, the DNA is TGTGCCAGCAGCTTAGCGACAGACTATGGCTACACCTTC. The whole variable domain, remainder taken from reference TRBV7-9 and TRBJ1-2, is DTGVSQNPRHKITKRGQNVTFRCDPISEHNRLYWYRQTLGQGPEFLTYFQNEAQLEKSRLLSDRFSAERPKGSFSTLEIQRTEQGDSAMYLCASSLATDYGYTFGSGTRLTVV.

This clone was picked up a small number of times. CDR3 loop: CASAAGGAGYGYTF. The CDR3 DNA is TGTGCCTCAGCAGCGGGAGGGGCCGGCTATGGCTACACCTTC. The chain uses TRBV28 and TRBJ1-2; D might be TRBD1 (5 bases). The germline CDR1 and CDR2 sequences are MDHEN and SYDVKM. The length of the CDR3 is 14 residues. Trimming removed 11 bases from V and 4 bases from J, with 20 bases in between.

V and J are TRBV19 and TRBJ1-6, with TRBD1 as a possible D gene (6 bases). V was pared by 3 bases and J by 9 bases, with 9 bases between. CDR1 is LNHDA and CDR2 is SQIVND in the germline V gene (reference sequence). This CDR3 comprises 13 residues. In nucleotides, the CDR3 is TGTGCCAGTAGTATCGAGACAGGTTCACCCCTCCACTTT. This codes for CASSIETGSPLHF.

The chain is built from TRBV19 and TRBJ1-4, with 8 bases lining up with TRBD1. Per germline, CDR1 LNHDA and CDR2 SQIVND (reference sequence). This CDR3 region has 14 residues. Unmatched junction bases numbered 3, after V lost 3 bases and J lost 6 bases. CDR3 sequence: CASSMGQAYEKLFF. Written as DNA, the CDR3 is TGTGCCAGTAGTATGGGACAGGCTTATGAAAAACTGTTTTTT.

V gene TRBV6-1 combines with J gene TRBJ2-3, with D tentatively TRBD2 (5 bases). CDR3 length equals 14 residues. Germline assignment: CDR1 MNHNS and CDR2 SASEGT. V was pared by 2 bases and J by 6 bases, with 12 bases between. CDR3: CASSERGLGDTQYF. The CDR3 nucleotides read TGTGCCAGCAGTGAACGAGGGTTGGGCGATACGCAGTATTTT.

This rearrangement joins TRBV5-6 to TRBJ2-7, with D perhaps matching TRBD2 (5 bases). V was trimmed by 1 base and J by 3 bases, leaving 14 bases between them. The germline gives CDR1 SGHDT, CDR2 YYEEEE. The length of the CDR3 is 15 residues. As DNA, the CDR3 is TGTGCCAGCAGCTTGAATGGCGGGTTAGGCTACGAGCAGTACTTC. Its translation: CASSLNGGLGYEQYF.